These 10 T cell receptor beta chains were sequenced from one sample in a study of blood T cell repertoires in COVID-19. TCRdb keeps only in-frame clones here, not all; method: immunoSEQ multiplex PCR. In the table there are 190,000 or so clones, about 81% of which are singletons. Sequencing was carried out using PBMCs or T cells enriched from blood (not recorded which). Receptors were obtained from a man between 35 and 55 years old who had recovered from COVID-19.

This chain links TRBV7-3 with TRBJ2-7, with a weak D call TRBD2 (5 bases). Per the germline V gene, CDR1 is SGHTA and CDR2 is FQGTGA. The CDR3 runs 14 residues. V dropped 5 bases and J dropped 0 bases, with 11 bases sitting between them. CDR3 nucleotide sequence: TGTGCCAGCAGCATGAGCGGAGACTCCTACGAGCAGTACTTC. It encodes CASSMSGDSYEQYF.

This clone was found a few times. The same CDR3 is also encoded by other DNA sequences in this sample. The V and J genes are TRBV20-1 and TRBJ1-5, with 7 bases lining up with TRBD1. The CDR3 is made up of 15 amino acids. The trim removed 3 bases at V and 1 base at J, leaving 6 bases unmatched. The germline V gene encodes CDR1 DFQATT and CDR2 SNEGSKA (reference sequence). The chain's CDR3 is CSASLGGRSNQPQHF. DNA of the CDR3: TGCAGTGCTAGTTTAGGGGGCCGGAGCAATCAGCCCCAGCATTTT.

The chain links TRBV5-1 to TRBJ1-6; a weak D match, TRBD1 (5 bases). Trimming removed 4 bases from V and 6 bases from J, with 14 bases in between. Per the germline V gene, CDR1 is SGHRS and CDR2 is YFSETQ. This CDR3 is 15 amino acids long. The CDR3 DNA follows: TGCGCCAGCAGCCCACGCCAGGACACTAATTCACCCCTCCACTTT. It is translated as CASSPRQDTNSPLHF.

This clone was found a few times. The J gene is TRBJ2-7, the V gene TRBV7-9, with TRBD1 as a possible D gene (5 bases). In germline, CDR1 is SEHNR, CDR2 FQNEAQ (reference sequence). There are 13 residues in the CDR3. V lost 9 bases and J 2 bases, leaving 14 bases between the germline ends. The CDR3 protein is CASNEDTTYEQYF. In nucleotides, the CDR3 is TGTGCCAGTAACGAGGACACAACCTACGAGCAGTACTTC.

The chain couples TRBV5-8 to TRBJ1-3; D is undetermined. The ends were cut back, 4 bases at V and 0 bases at J, with 5 bases in the middle. Germline V gives CDR1 SGHTS, CDR2 YDEGEE. The CDR3 extends over 13 amino acids. The CDR3 sequence is CASSQASGNTIYF. DNA of the CDR3: TGTGCCAGCAGCCAGGCCTCTGGAAACACCATATATTTT.

V usage is TRBV5-1 and J usage is TRBJ2-4; possibly TRBD2 for D (5 bases). This CDR3 spans 12 amino acids. The V gene's germline CDR1 is SGHRS and CDR2 YFSETQ. Between the trimmed V and J ends, which lost 2 bases and 8 bases, there was a span of 8 bases. The CDR3 region is CASSFGGDIQYF. The CDR3 nucleotides read TGCGCCAGCAGCTTCGGAGGAGACATTCAGTACTTC.

The chain employs TRBV2 and TRBJ2-2; D may be TRBD2 (6 bases). Trimming took 5 bases from V and 3 from J, leaving 7 bases between them. From germline, CDR1 is SNHLY and CDR2 FYNNEI. This CDR3 is built from 13 residues. This CDR3 is CASSWGDTGELFF. The CDR3 DNA follows: TGTGCCAGCAGTTGGGGGGACACCGGGGAGCTGTTTTTT.

The J gene is TRBJ1-2, the V gene TRBV6-2 or TRBV6-3, with D hard to call. Germline assignment: CDR1 MNHEY and CDR2 SVGEGT. V lost 0 bases and J lost 3, with 8 bases in between. This CDR3 is built from 14 residues. The CDR3 here is CASSYSGQYYGYTF. The DNA for the CDR3 is TGTGCCAGCAGTTACTCTGGGCAGTACTATGGCTACACCTTC.

V usage is TRBV5-1 and J usage is TRBJ2-2, with a possible D match to TRBD2 (6 bases). Germline CDR1 SGHRS, CDR2 YFSETQ. The CDR3 is 16 amino acids. Trimming stripped 3 bases from V and 0 bases from J, with 12 bases between. CDR3 in amino acids: CASSWGGGANTGELFF. CDR3 DNA: TGCGCCAGCAGCTGGGGTGGCGGGGCGAACACCGGGGAGCTGTTTTTT.

The rearrangement links TRBV12-2 to TRBJ1-3; TRBD1 is the table's D call and was not checked against the DNA. TRBV12-2 is listed as a pseudogene. The CDR3 has 18 amino acids. This CDR3 is CASRPSRDRSNSGNTIYF. Written as DNA, the CDR3 is TGTGCAAGTCGCCCGTCCCGGGACAGGTCCAACTCTGGAAACACCATATATTTT.